Each of the 4 T cell receptor beta chains below was sequenced from the same sample in a study of shared clonotypes between healthy human individuals. Generated by immunoSEQ multiplex PCR, the TCRdb table keeps only in-frame clones and is missing some. The data contain 1,400,000 or so clones, just under 99% of them singletons. The sample was naive CD4+ T cells sorted from blood. Subset meaning: CD45RA+ positively selected. These receptors all stem from a man aged 30 to 39 in good health.

The V call is TRBV7-9, the J call TRBJ2-7; D may be TRBD1 (6 bases). The germline gives CDR1 SEHNR, CDR2 FQNEAQ (reference sequence). The germline V and J ends were trimmed by 6 bases and 2 bases, with 14 bases remaining between them. This CDR3 comprises 14 residues. The CDR3 sequence: CASRAEQGTYEQYF. The CDR3 DNA is TGTGCCAGCAGGGCGGAACAGGGTACCTACGAGCAGTACTTC.

J is TRBJ2-1 and V is TRBV14; 7 bases match TRBD2. Germline assignment: CDR1 SGHDN and CDR2 FVKESK. Losses at the gene ends were 0 bases for V and 10 bases for J; bases not matched to a gene: 12. This CDR3 contains 16 residues. CDR3 sequence: CASSQDRWASGYEQFF. CDR3 sequence (DNA): TGTGCCAGCAGCCAAGATAGGTGGGCTAGCGGATACGAGCAGTTCTTC. Based on the CDR3 plus reference TRBV14 and TRBJ2-1, the full variable domain is EAGVTQFPSHSVIEKGQTVTLRCDPISGHDNLYWYRRVMGKEIKFLLHFVKESKQDESGMPNNRFLAERTGGTYSTLKVQPAELEDSGVYFCASSQDRWASGYEQFFGPGTRLTVL.

As concerns this clone: This specimen includes other DNA sequences encoding the same CDR3. The chain is built from TRBV9 and TRBJ1-5, with TRBD1 identical over 8 bases. This CDR3 contains 14 residues. V trimming: 0 bases; J trimming: 6 bases; junction bases outside the gene matches: 2. The germline V gene encodes CDR1 SGDLS and CDR2 YYNGEE. The chain's CDR3 is CASSVGGQGQPQHF. The CDR3 region has the DNA TGTGCCAGCAGCGTAGGAGGACAGGGTCAGCCCCAGCATTTT.

The chain recombines TRBV11-3 with TRBJ2-5; 12 bases align to TRBD2. V shed 3 bases, J shed 4 bases, and the junction held 6 bases outside the gene matches. Germline values: CDR1 SGHNT, CDR2 YENEEA. The CDR3 is 16 residues long. In DNA, the CDR3 is TGTGCCAGCAGCTTGTCTAGCGGGAGGGTAGGAGAGACCCAGTACTTC. Protein product: CASSLSSGRVGETQYF. The full variable domain, with the rest looked up from reference TRBV11-3 and TRBJ2-5, is EAGVVQSPRYKIIEKKQPVAFWCNPISGHNTLYWYLQNLGQGPELLIRYENEEAVDDSQLPKDRFSAERLKGVDSTLKIQPAELGDSAVYLCASSLSSGRVGETQYFGPGTRLLVL.